This T cell receptor beta chain was sequenced during a study of shared clonotypes between healthy human individuals. Study details: Each donor's CD8 memory used one plate, CD8 naive two, each CD4 subset three.

With respect to this clone: The antigen is unknown.

This CDR3 comprises 15 residues. The junction had 10 bases not matched to a gene; V was cut back by 5 bases and J by 5 bases. CDR1 and CDR2 (germline): SGHTA, FQGTGA. For sorted subsets, approximately 0.2 ug DNA per replicate equaled 33,000 or so T cell genomes. The table came from immunoSEQ multiplex PCR; TCRdb's copy has only in-frame clones and leaves some out. There are 950,000 to 1,100,000 clones in the sample; 75% to 80% occur only once, and 0.55% to 0.7% lies in the top ten. Study conclusions and caveats: Clonotype sharing across a few donors was observed for 4.5% to 6.5% of naive CD4 clonotypes.

V gene TRBV7-3 combines with J gene TRBJ2-5; TRBD1 aligns across 8 bases. What was sequenced was memory CD4+ T cells from PBMCs. The subset is: CD45RA-negative fraction. This clonotype was sampled from a man aged 18 to 35 in good health. Some clones in this sample may be carry-over from other donors' samples. CDR3 protein: CASSPRAGGVETQYF. In nucleotides, the CDR3 is TGTGCCAGCAGCCCACGGGCAGGGGGCGTTGAGACCCAGTACTTC.